The 16 T cell receptor beta chains below all came from one sample that was sequenced in a study of T-cell reconstitution after alpha-beta-depleted transplantation in children. It was with unique molecular identifiers that the TCRbeta library was prepared. MiXCR, applied by TCRdb to the PCR reads, yields one record per CDR3 protein. The table shows some 200,000 distinct CDR3 sequences, with roughly a tenth occurring only once. The sequenced sample was PBMCs from the stem cell graft donor, obtained from the stem cell graft. The receptors stem from a human donor who donated a stem cell graft to a child with SCID.

This clonotype came up many times. The chain has TRBV20-1 and TRBJ1-5; D not resolved. Per the germline V gene, CDR1 is DFQATT and CDR2 is SNEGSKA (reference sequence). The CDR3 length is 14 residues. The germline V and J ends were trimmed by 0 bases and 1 base, with 7 bases remaining between them. The CDR3 DNA sequence: TGCAGTGCTAGAGATATGGGGAGCAATCAGCCCCAGCATTTT. It is translated as CSARDMGSNQPQHF.

In its sample, this clonotype was seen many times. The CDR3, as DNA: TGCAGTGCAAGACTAGCGGGGCTCTACGAGCAGTACTTC. This gives the protein CSARLAGLYEQYF. The V call is TRBV20-1, the J call TRBJ2-7, with TRBD2 matching 11 bases. The CDR3 loop spans 13 amino acids. Germline values: CDR1 DFQATT, CDR2 SNEGSKA (reference sequence). With V trimmed by 6 bases and J by 3 bases, 4 bases remained unmatched.

This clonotype was recorded many times. CDR3: CSARESSGGRYNEQFF. The CDR3 region has the DNA TGCAGTGCTAGAGAGTCTAGCGGGGGGCGATACAATGAGCAGTTCTTC. V gene TRBV20-1 combines with J gene TRBJ2-1, with 11 bases matching TRBD2. The germline CDR1 and CDR2 sequences are DFQATT and SNEGSKA (reference sequence). The CDR3 extends over 16 amino acids. The V gene end was trimmed by 0 bases and the J gene end by 4 bases; junction bases not matched to a gene: 5.

This clonotype appeared many times. The chain employs TRBV5-1 and TRBJ2-1; D gene ambiguous. Germline loops: CDR1 SGHRS, CDR2 YFSETQ. This CDR3 has 13 amino acids. Trimming took off 1 base at V and 7 bases at J, with 9 bases between the two ends. The CDR3 coding sequence is TGCGCCAGCAGCTTGTGGTTGGGTAATGAGCAGTTCTTC. Residues: CASSLWLGNEQFF.

This clonotype came up many times. The genes are TRBV20-1 and TRBJ1-1; 8 nucleotides match TRBD1. The CDR3 length is 14 residues. Germline-derived CDR1 and CDR2 are DFQATT and SNEGSKA (reference sequence). J lost 6 bases, V lost 0 bases, and 6 bases had no gene match. CDR3 loop: CSARDRQGAPEAFF. In DNA, the CDR3 is TGCAGTGCTAGAGATCGGCAGGGGGCCCCTGAAGCTTTCTTT.

The chain has TRBV29-1 and TRBJ2-7; 7 positions agree with TRBD1. Trimming cost V 4 bases and J 3 bases; bases outside gene matches: 12. CDR3 size: 15 residues. CDR1 and CDR2 from the germline V gene are SQVTM and ANQGSEA. The DNA of the CDR3 is TGCAGCGTTGTCGGGGACAGTTCGTACAACTACGAGCAGTACTTC. This sequence encodes CSVVGDSSYNYEQYF.

The chain joins TRBV7-3 to TRBJ2-1, with D perhaps TRBD1 or TRBD2 (6 bases each). Trimming cost V 4 bases and J 6 bases, with 13 bases left between them. The germline CDR1 and CDR2 sequences are SGHTA and FQGTGA. This CDR3 region has 14 residues. CDR3 sequence (DNA): TGTGCCAGCAGCTGGGCTGAGGGGGGCAATGAGCAGTTCTTC. Its protein product is CASSWAEGGNEQFF.

This clonotype has at least ten counts. The rearrangement uses TRBV7-9 and TRBJ2-7; D assignment may be TRBD1 or TRBD2 (6 bases each). V was clipped by 4 bases and J by 1 base, with 11 bases between them. CDR1 and CDR2 (germline): SEHNR, FQNEAQ (reference sequence). The CDR3 loop spans 14 amino acids. The CDR3: CASSWGDTSYEQYF. The CDR3 nucleotides read TGTGCCAGCAGCTGGGGGGACACATCCTACGAGCAGTACTTC.

This clonotype has a count of ten or more. The rearrangement uses TRBV7-2 and TRBJ2-1, with 7 bases aligning to TRBD2. The CDR3 loop spans 16 amino acids. V was clipped by 0 bases and J by 0 bases; unmatched bases: 2. In germline, CDR1 is SGHTA, CDR2 FQGNSA. This chain's CDR3 is CASSLAAGSSYNEQFF. The CDR3 region has the DNA TGTGCCAGCAGCTTAGCAGCGGGGTCCTCCTACAATGAGCAGTTCTTC.

Ten or more counts support this clonotype. The chain is built from TRBV5-1 and TRBJ2-5; D may be TRBD1 (5 bases). This CDR3 contains 13 residues. Per germline, CDR1 SGHRS and CDR2 YFSETQ. V was trimmed by 5 bases and J by 2 bases, leaving 10 bases between them. The CDR3: CASSFSGQETQYF. The CDR3 DNA is TGCGCCAGCAGTTTCTCAGGGCAAGAGACCCAGTACTTC.

This clonotype was found many times. The chain uses TRBV20-1 and TRBJ2-1, with 10 bases that match TRBD2. The CDR3 consists of 13 residues. The V gene end was trimmed by 3 bases and the J gene end by 9 bases; junction bases not matched to a gene: 5. Germline CDR1 reads DFQATT; CDR2 reads SNEGSKA (reference sequence). CDR3 DNA sequence: TGCAGTGCTAGGCGAGCGGGGGGGGTTGAGCAGTTCTTC. This sequence encodes CSARRAGGVEQFF.

Many counts were recorded for this clonotype. CDR3: CAVRPGTSGTDTQYF. CDR3 in DNA: TGTGCCGTTCGACCCGGGACTAGCGGTACAGATACGCAGTATTTT. This sequence joins TRBV10-3 and TRBJ2-3; 11 bases align to TRBD2. Losses at the gene ends were 11 bases for V and 3 bases for J; bases not matched to a gene: 10. The CDR3 sequence is 15 residues long. Germline V gene data show CDR1 as ENHRY and CDR2 as SYGVKD.

The chain is built from TRBV7-2 and TRBJ1-1; D perhaps matches TRBD1 (5 bases). With 11 bases removed from V and 1 base from J, the gap between germline ends came to 11 bases. The CDR3 extends over 12 amino acids. CDR1 is SGHTA and CDR2 is FQGNSA in the germline V gene. In DNA, the CDR3 is TGTGCCGGGGGGGGAGGGAACACTGAAGCTTTCTTT. Protein sequence: CAGGGGNTEAFF.

There are many counts of this clonotype. This rearrangement joins TRBV7-2 to TRBJ2-1; D gene uncertain. V was clipped by 3 bases and J by 0 bases, with 6 bases between them. The length of the CDR3 is 14 residues. Germline V gene data show CDR1 as SGHTA and CDR2 as FQGNSA. The CDR3 nucleotides are TGTGCCAGCAGCTTTGGTGCCTCCTACAATGAGCAGTTCTTC. Its protein is CASSFGASYNEQFF.

In its sample, this clonotype was seen many times. This rearrangement joins TRBV4-1 to TRBJ2-1, with D possibly TRBD2 on 5 matching bases. Germline V lookup: CDR1 MGHRA, CDR2 YSYEKL. V dropped 0 bases and J dropped 12 bases, with 21 bases sitting between them. The CDR3 is made up of 16 amino acids. CDR3 in DNA: TGCGCCAGCAGCCAAGAGCCGACTACGGCTAGCCCATCGCAGTTCTTC. It translates to CASSQEPTTASPSQFF.

This clonotype was seen ten or more times. This chain links TRBV5-1 with TRBJ1-3; no definite D call. The CDR3 runs to 15 residues. Trimming removed 0 bases from V and 0 bases from J, with 7 bases in between. CDR1 and CDR2 from the germline V gene are SGHRS and YFSETQ. CDR3 nucleotides: TGCGCCAGCAGCTTGGGCAGCATCTCTGGAAACACCATATATTTT. This encodes CASSLGSISGNTIYF.